The clone carrying this TCR beta chain was observed a handful of times. Its antigen is not known. Cyclophosphamide on days +3 and +4 followed busulfan-fludarabine conditioning and a marrow graft. This CDR3 region has 13 residues. V was pared by 0 bases and J by 8 bases, with 3 bases of the junction left unmatched. Germline V gene data show CDR1 as LGHNA and CDR2 as YNFKEQ. Assay: immunoSEQ multiplex PCR; the TCRdb copy retains only in-frame clones and omits some. The data contain 8,500 to 13,000 clones, roughly 86% of them singletons. This sample was included in a study of T cells after posttransplantation cyclophosphamide. Whole-study results and caveats: TRB overlap between skin or GI tissue T cells and blood was limited.

The gene calls are TRBV4-2 and TRBJ1-2; 7 bases fit TRBD1. The sample consisted of CD4+ T cells sorted from PBMCs, taken after allogeneic stem cell transplant with posttransplant cyclophosphamide. The clonotype was recovered from a male patient between 25 and 39 years old who received an allogeneic stem cell transplant from a related donor, was CMV-positive, and had acute GVHD only. Some T cells may have originated in the graft donor. The CDR3 region is CASSQDRGVGYTF. The CDR3 bases are TGTGCCAGCAGCCAAGACAGGGGGGTAGGCTACACCTTC.